These 20 T cell receptor beta chains originate from one sample sequenced in a study of blood T cell repertoires in COVID-19. Clones were sequenced by immunoSEQ multiplex PCR, and TCRdb holds only the in-frame ones, with some missing. This table has approximately 350,000 clones, 89% appearing once. Sequencing was performed on peripheral blood. Receptors were obtained from a woman aged 25 to 39 with COVID-19, enrolled during active disease.

This sequence joins TRBV6-1 and TRBJ1-5; D ambiguous. Germline V lookup: CDR1 MNHNS, CDR2 SASEGT. The germline V and J ends were trimmed by 0 bases and 7 bases, with 7 bases remaining between them. The CDR3 length is 13 residues. Here the CDR3 reads CASSEAWRQPQHF. The CDR3 region has the DNA TGTGCCAGCAGTGAAGCTTGGAGGCAGCCCCAGCATTTT.

About this clone: This sample includes further DNA sequences coding for the same CDR3. The genes are TRBV2 and TRBJ1-1; 8 nucleotides align to TRBD1. The germline V gene has CDR1 SNHLY and CDR2 FYNNEI. J was trimmed by 1 base and V by 5 bases; bases with no gene match: 3. The CDR3 covers 14 residues. CDR3 coding DNA: TGTGCCAGCAGTTTCGACAGGGGGAACACTGAAGCTTTCTTT. The encoded protein is CASSFDRGNTEAFF.

V is TRBV7-9 and J is TRBJ1-5, with 7 bases identical to TRBD1. CDR3 length: 14 amino acids. Germline values: CDR1 SEHNR, CDR2 FQNEAQ (reference sequence). Trimming took 5 bases from V and 3 from J; bases not matched to a gene: 4. In nucleotides, the CDR3 is TGTGCCAGCAGCAAAACAGGGGACAATCAGCCCCAGCATTTT. Protein sequence: CASSKTGDNQPQHF.

The V gene is TRBV29-1, the J gene TRBJ2-1, with 8 bases fitting TRBD2. With V trimmed by 3 bases and J by 2 bases, 12 bases remained unmatched. Germline CDR1 reads SQVTM; CDR2 reads ANQGSEA. The CDR3 is 17 residues long. In DNA, the CDR3 is TGCAGCGTTGATGGGCTAGCGGGCCGGGGAACCTACAATGAGCAGTTCTTC. This codes for CSVDGLAGRGTYNEQFF.

The V gene is TRBV9, the J gene TRBJ1-1, with 9 bases lining up with TRBD1. The germline gives CDR1 SGDLS, CDR2 YYNGEE. With 3 bases clipped from V and 1 base from J, the junction kept 13 bases outside the gene matches. This CDR3 has 18 amino acids. The CDR3 coding sequence is TGTGCCAGCAGCGGGACGGACAGGGGTTTAGGAAGGAACACTGAAGCTTTCTTT. Protein product: CASSGTDRGLGRNTEAFF.

The chain recombines TRBV11-3 with TRBJ2-1, with D possibly being TRBD1 (7 bases). The germline V and J ends were trimmed by 5 bases and 6 bases, with 20 bases remaining between them. This CDR3 is built from 16 residues. Germline V gene lookup returns CDR1 SGHNT and CDR2 YENEEA. The CDR3 loop is CASSQGEVGFPNEQFF. Written as DNA, the CDR3 is TGTGCCAGCAGCCAGGGGGAGGTGGGTTTCCCCAATGAGCAGTTCTTC.

The gene calls are TRBV6-4 and TRBJ2-3; 7 positions agree with TRBD1. The CDR3 totals 15 residues. Germline values: CDR1 MRHNA, CDR2 SNTAGT. Unmatched junction bases numbered 6, after V lost 5 bases and J lost 1 base. The CDR3 here is CASSKGQLRTDTQYF. CDR3 in DNA: TGTGCCAGCAGTAAGGGACAGTTACGCACAGATACGCAGTATTTT.

This clone occurred a few times. The chain has TRBV28 and TRBJ1-5, with 8 positions matching TRBD1. The CDR3 extends over 16 amino acids. Looked up from germline, CDR1 is MDHEN and CDR2 is SYDVKM. V shed 3 bases and J 6 bases; nucleotides not matched to a gene: 10. CDR3 sequence: CASSFAYRGRSQPQHF. The CDR3 DNA follows: TGTGCCAGCAGTTTTGCTTACAGGGGGAGATCTCAGCCCCAGCATTTT.

As for this clone: At one end, the junction sequence differs from germline, possibly due to a read error. This rearrangement joins TRBV6-1 to TRBJ1-5; TRBD1 matches 10 bases. The length of the CDR3 is 17 residues. The germline gives CDR1 MNHNS, CDR2 SASEGT. Here the CDR3 DNA reads TGTGCCAGCATTGAAATAGACAGGGGGCAAGGAGATCAGCCCCAGCATTTT. Residues: CASIEIDRGQGDQPQHF.

This rearrangement joins TRBV5-3 to TRBJ1-2, with 7 nucleotides matching TRBD1. TRBV5-3 is identified as an open reading frame with a role that is uncertain. The trim removed 0 bases at V and 13 bases at J, leaving 9 bases unmatched. This CDR3 comprises 13 residues. The CDR3 loop is CARSLVMDRTCTF. As DNA, the CDR3 is TGTGCCAGAAGCTTGGTAATGGACAGGACCTGCACCTTC.

This rearrangement joins TRBV7-2 to TRBJ2-1; tentatively, D is TRBD2 (6 bases). CDR1 and CDR2 (germline): SGHTA, FQGNSA. The CDR3 is made up of 16 amino acids. The V gene lost 0 bases and the J gene lost 4 bases, with 13 bases spanning the gap. Here the CDR3 reads CASSLALSGPYNEQFF. Written as DNA, the CDR3 is TGTGCCAGCAGCTTAGCGCTGAGCGGGCCTTACAATGAGCAGTTCTTC.

The chain recombines TRBV6-2 or TRBV6-3 with TRBJ1-6; D is possibly TRBD1 (6 bases). CDR1 MNHEY and CDR2 SVGEGT come from the germline V gene. V was clipped by 6 bases and J by 6 bases, with 15 bases between them. The CDR3 is 15 residues long. CDR3 sequence reads: CASSSSGVGNSPLHF. For the CDR3, the DNA is TGTGCCAGCAGCTCCTCAGGGGTAGGTAATTCACCCCTCCACTTT.

The V gene is TRBV9, the J gene TRBJ2-2; a weak D match, TRBD2 (6 bases). CDR1 is SGDLS, CDR2 YYNGEE, per germline. The CDR3 length is 16 residues. The V end was cut by 0 bases, the J end by 5 bases, with 14 bases between. CDR3 sequence (DNA): TGTGCCAGCAGCGTAGGGGCGGGGACGGGGACCGGGGAGCTGTTTTTT. Protein sequence: CASSVGAGTGTGELFF.

The chain joins TRBV29-1 to TRBJ1-1, with 11 bases that match TRBD1. Per the germline V gene, CDR1 is SQVTM and CDR2 is ANQGSEA. The CDR3 consists of 13 residues. V dropped 6 bases and J dropped 4; count of bases not matched to a gene: 4. This CDR3 reads CSVDGTGGTEAFF. For the CDR3, the DNA is TGCAGCGTGGACGGGACAGGGGGCACTGAAGCTTTCTTT.

The chain carries TRBV11-2 and TRBJ2-7; TRBD2 matches at 7 bases. The junction had 9 bases not matched to a gene; V was cut back by 4 bases and J by 6 bases. The CDR3 runs to 14 residues. CDR1 and CDR2 from the germline V gene are SGHAT and FQNNGV. CDR3 sequence reads: CASSSRTRQSEQYV. The CDR3 coding sequence is TGTGCCAGCAGCTCGCGGACTAGGCAATCCGAGCAGTACGTC.

This clone was seen once. The genes are TRBV2 and TRBJ2-1, with 7 nucleotides matching TRBD2. The CDR3 has 16 residues. Trimming at V came to 6 bases and at J to 4 bases, leaving 12 bases not matched to a gene. Germline-derived CDR1 and CDR2 are SNHLY and FYNNEI. CDR3 sequence reads: CASSPGRSDYYNEQFF. The CDR3 DNA reads TGTGCCAGCAGCCCCGGGAGGTCGGATTATTACAATGAGCAGTTCTTC. Based on the CDR3 plus reference TRBV2 and TRBJ2-1, the full variable domain is EPEVTQTPSHQVTQMGQEVILRCVPISNHLYFYWYRQILGQKVEFLVSFYNNEISEKSEIFDDQFSVERPDGSNFTLKIRSTKLEDSAMYFCASSPGRSDYYNEQFFGPGTRLTVL.

This chain links TRBV7-2 with TRBJ1-5; D remains ambiguous. CDR1 is SGHTA and CDR2 is FQGNSA in the germline V gene. Trimming stripped 0 bases from V and 2 bases from J, with 14 bases between. This CDR3 contains 17 residues. The CDR3 DNA is TGTGCCAGCAGCTTAGCGTTCAGACAAGATGGCAATCAGCCCCAGCATTTT. It translates to CASSLAFRQDGNQPQHF.

This clone has just a few counts. The rearrangement joins TRBV4-2 to TRBJ2-3; perhaps TRBD2 as D (6 bases). Germline lookup yields CDR1 LGHNA and CDR2 YNFKEQ. V was clipped by 0 bases and J by 4 bases, with 14 bases between them. The CDR3 covers 16 residues. Written as DNA, the CDR3 is TGTGCCAGCAGCCAAGAAGGGGCTAGCGCTTCAGATACGCAGTATTTT. This encodes CASSQEGASASDTQYF.

The chain employs TRBV5-4 and TRBJ2-1, with TRBD2 as a possible D gene (5 bases). Trimming removed 0 bases at V and 5 bases at J, with 12 bases between. This CDR3 comprises 15 residues. Germline CDR1 reads SGHNT; CDR2 reads YYREEE (reference sequence). The CDR3 DNA reads as TGTGCCAGCAGCTTGGGAGGGAGTGGGGACAATGAGCAGTTCTTC. This translates into CASSLGGSGDNEQFF.

V is TRBV7-2 and J is TRBJ2-1, with TRBD2 identical over 8 bases. Germline assignment: CDR1 SGHTA and CDR2 FQGNSA. The CDR3 spans 17 residues. V trimming: 4 bases; J trimming: 6 bases; junction bases outside the gene matches: 14. CDR3 sequence (DNA): TGTGCCAGCAGCTCACCCTTCGGCGGGAGGAATCCCAATGAGCAGTTCTTC. Its protein is CASSSPFGGRNPNEQFF.